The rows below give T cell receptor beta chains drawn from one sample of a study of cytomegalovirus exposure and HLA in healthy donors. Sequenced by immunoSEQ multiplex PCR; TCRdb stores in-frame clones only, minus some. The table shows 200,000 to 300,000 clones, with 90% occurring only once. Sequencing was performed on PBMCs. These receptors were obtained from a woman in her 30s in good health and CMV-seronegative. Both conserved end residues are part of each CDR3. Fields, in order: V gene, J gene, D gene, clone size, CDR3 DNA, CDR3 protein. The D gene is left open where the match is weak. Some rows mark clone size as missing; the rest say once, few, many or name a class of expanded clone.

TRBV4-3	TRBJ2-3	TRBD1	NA	TGCGCCAGCAGCCAGAGACAGGGAACCACAGATACGCAGTATTTT	CASSQRQGTTDTQYF
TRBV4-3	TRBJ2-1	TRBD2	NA	TGCGCCAGCAGCGCGACTAGCGGGAGCGATGAGCAGTTCTTC	CASSATSGSDEQFF
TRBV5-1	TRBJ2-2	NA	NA	TGCGCCAGCAGCTTAAACAGGAACTCGAACACCGGGGAGCTGTTTTTT	CASSLNRNSNTGELFF
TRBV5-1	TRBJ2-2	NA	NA	TGCGCCAGCAGCTTGGAGGTATTTAGTACGGCCGGGGAGCTGTTTTTT	CASSLEVFSTAGELFF
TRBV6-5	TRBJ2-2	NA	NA	TGTGCCAGCAGTTACGAGAACACCGGGGAGCTGTTTTTT	CASSYENTGELFF
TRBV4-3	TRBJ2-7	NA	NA	TGCGCCAGCAGCCCAGGGAACCCGGGCTCCTACGAGCAGTACTTC	CASSPGNPGSYEQYF
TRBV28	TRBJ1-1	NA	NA	TGTGCCAGCAGGGGAGCTGAAGCTTTCTTT	CASRGAEAFF
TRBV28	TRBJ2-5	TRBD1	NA	TGTGCCAGCAGTTCACAGGGGAACAGGGAGACCCAGTACTTC	CASSSQGNRETQYF
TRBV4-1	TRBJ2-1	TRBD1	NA	TGCGCCAGCAGCCAGTTTGGGACAGGGTCCCTCAATGAGCAGTTCTTC	CASSQFGTGSLNEQFF
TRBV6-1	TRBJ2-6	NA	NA	TGTGCCAGCAGTGAATGGCCTGGGGCCAACGTCCTGACTTTC	CASSEWPGANVLTF
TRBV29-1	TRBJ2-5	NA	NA	TGCAGCGTCGGTTGGGGTAGAGAGACCCAGTACTTC	CSVGWGRETQYF
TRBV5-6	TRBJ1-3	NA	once	TGTGCCAGCAGCTTTCTCCCCCGGGCCCTCTCTGGAAACACCATATATTTT	CASSFLPRALSGNTIYF
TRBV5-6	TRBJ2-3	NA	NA	TGTGCCAGCAGCCAACAGGTATTTGGAAGCACAGATACGCAGTATTTT	CASSQQVFGSTDTQYF
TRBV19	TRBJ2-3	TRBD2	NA	TGTGCCAGCTCCGGGACTAGCGGGGGGACGCAGTATTTT	CASSGTSGGTQYF
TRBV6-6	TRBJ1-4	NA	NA	TGTGCCAGCAGGGAGGGGGCAACTAATGAAAAACTGTTTTTT	CASREGATNEKLFF
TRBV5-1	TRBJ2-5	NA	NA	TGCGCCAGCACCCCGGGGGGTTTTGCAGGGGGACAAGAGACCCAGTACTTC	CASTPGGFAGGQETQYF